This TCR beta chain was identified in a study of OX40 agonist ivuxolimab in advanced cancers. Clones were sequenced by immunoSEQ multiplex PCR, and TCRdb holds only the in-frame ones, with some missing. The sample carries about 54,000 clones, roughly 89% recorded once. The J segment lost 0 bases and the V segment lost 3 bases, leaving 3 bases of the junction unmatched. Germline V gene lookup returns CDR1 MNHEY and CDR2 SMNVEV (reference sequence). The CDR3 has 16 residues. Study-level points and caveats: Some nonresponders additionally presented with little normalized T-cell clonal expansion.

About this clone itself: Its antigen is as yet unknown.

Sequencing was performed on CD4+ or CD8+ T cells sorted from blood, taken in a trial of the OX40 agonist ivuxolimab. The V and J genes are TRBV27 and TRBJ2-3, with 10 nucleotides matching TRBD2. This receptor was identified in an adult with an advanced solid tumor such as melanoma, head and neck, liver or kidney cancer. The DNA for the CDR3 is TGTGCCAGCAGTTTCCGGACTAGCGGCAGCACAGATACGCAGTATTTT. Protein: CASSFRTSGSTDTQYF.